These 24 T cell receptor beta chains were all obtained from the same sample, sequenced in a study of metastatic and nonmetastatic thyroid tumors (dated by TCRdb to 2018 to 2021). The library relied on PCR. For sequencing, an Illumina HiSeq 4000 was employed. The raw public reads went through TCRdb reprocessing: fastp at Q25, MiXCR clone calling, in-frame beta chains kept. The sample profile shows several thousand clones; around 35% of them were found once. Roughly a quarter of the sample is taken by the ten largest. No treatment had been received by any patient before thyroid surgery. Material for sequencing was adjacent normal tissue. The receptors stem from a male donor with papillary thyroid cancer or a benign thyroid nodule (not recorded which). Some clones in this sample may be carry-over from other donors' samples.

This clone was seen a handful of times. The sample holds other DNA sequences that translate to the same CDR3. The chain recombines TRBV11-2 with TRBJ2-7, with 8 nucleotides matching TRBD2. The CDR3 runs 14 residues. J lost 2 bases, V lost 5 bases, and 5 bases had no gene match. CDR1 and CDR2 from the germline V gene are SGHAT and FQNNGV. This chain's CDR3 is CASSKEGLAYEQYF. CDR3 coding DNA: TGTGCCAGCAGCAAAGAGGGACTAGCCTACGAGCAGTACTTC.

The sample holds a few counts of this clone. The chain joins TRBV5-1 to TRBJ1-2; D is uncertain. Germline lookup yields CDR1 SGHRS and CDR2 YFSETQ. Deletions cut 0 bases from V and 6 bases from J, with 9 bases between. This CDR3 region has 13 residues. The CDR3 bases are TGCGCCAGCAGCTTGGGGACGAGGGATGGCTACACCTTC. Encoded protein: CASSLGTRDGYTF.

This chain connects TRBV6-4 to TRBJ2-3; 10 positions agree with TRBD2. This CDR3 comprises 16 residues. After removal of 0 bases from V and 1 base from J, the junction contained 1 base not matched to a gene. Germline V gene lookup returns CDR1 MRHNA and CDR2 SNTAGT. CDR3 sequence: CASSDSGTSGTDTQYF. The CDR3 region has the DNA TGTGCCAGCAGTGACTCCGGGACTAGCGGCACAGATACGCAGTATTTT.

This clone counts as medium-sized. The rearrangement uses TRBV7-9 and TRBJ2-5; D is unclear. V lost 5 bases and J lost 0, with 7 bases in between. This CDR3 region has 13 residues. Germline CDR1 reads SEHNR; CDR2 reads FQNEAQ (reference sequence). The CDR3 here is CASSPTYQETQYF. As DNA, the CDR3 is TGTGCCAGCAGCCCGACCTACCAAGAGACCCAGTACTTC.

V usage is TRBV3-1 and J usage is TRBJ1-4; 11 positions match TRBD1. Germline loops: CDR1 LGHDT, CDR2 YNNKEL (reference sequence). With 6 bases clipped from V and 6 bases from J, the junction kept 3 bases outside the gene matches. The CDR3 has 14 amino acids. The CDR3 nucleotides are TGTGCCAGCAGAGGACAGGGGGCATATGAAAAACTGTTTTTT. It translates to CASRGQGAYEKLFF.

A few counts support this clone. Germline is not matched at one junction end, which may reflect a read error. V and J are TRBV11-2 and TRBJ1-1, with 10 bases aligning to TRBD1. CDR1 is SGHAT and CDR2 is FQNNGV in the germline V gene. This CDR3 is built from 18 residues. CDR3 bases: TGTGCCAGCAGCCCGAGACCGAGGACAGGGGGACTGAACGCTGAAGCTTTCTTT. This sequence encodes CASSPRPRTGGLNAEAFF.

This clone is medium-sized (0.01 to 0.1%) by share. The rearrangement uses TRBV5-6 and TRBJ1-2; D is ambiguous. Germline V gives CDR1 SGHDT, CDR2 YYEEEE. Trimming removed 6 bases from V and 8 bases from J, with 17 bases in between. The CDR3 runs to 13 residues. The CDR3 coding sequence is TGTGCCAGCACCGCCAAAGGGCGGGGAGGCTACACCTTC. This codes for CASTAKGRGGYTF.

This clone appeared a few times. The DNA for the CDR3 is TGTGCCACCAGTGATTTGGGTGGGGGCGGCACAGATACGCAGTATTTT. Translated: CATSDLGGGGTDTQYF. This chain joins TRBV24-1 and TRBJ2-3; the D gene is possibly TRBD1 (6 bases). The CDR3 length is 16 residues. Per the germline V gene, CDR1 is KGHDR and CDR2 is SFDVKD. V lost 0 bases and J lost 1, with 10 bases in between.

The chain couples TRBV2 to TRBJ1-4; D is perhaps TRBD1 (5 bases). The length of the CDR3 is 15 residues. The ends were cut back, 3 bases at V and 8 bases at J, with 16 bases in the middle. The germline gives CDR1 SNHLY, CDR2 FYNNEI. CDR3 sequence: CASSDVGARVEKLFF. CDR3 DNA: TGTGCCAGCAGTGATGTCGGGGCCCGGGTCGAAAAACTGTTTTTT.

The V and J genes are TRBV6-2 or TRBV6-3 and TRBJ2-7, with 9 bases matching TRBD2. The CDR3 consists of 16 residues. Germline loops: CDR1 MNHEY, CDR2 SVGEGT. J lost 2 bases, V lost 7 bases, and 12 bases had no gene match. CDR3 residues: CASILSRGGGAYEQYF. The CDR3 region has the DNA TGTGCCAGCATTCTTTCTAGGGGCGGGGGGGCCTACGAGCAGTACTTC.

V gene TRBV2 combines with J gene TRBJ2-7; D is perhaps TRBD1 or TRBD2 (5 bases each). The V gene's germline CDR1 is SNHLY and CDR2 FYNNEI. The V end was cut by 4 bases, the J end by 2 bases, with 12 bases between. The CDR3 consists of 14 residues. The CDR3 sequence: CASSARDGTYEQYF. The CDR3, as DNA: TGTGCCAGCAGTGCAAGGGACGGAACCTACGAGCAGTACTTC.

This rearrangement joins TRBV9 to TRBJ1-1; 7 nucleotides match TRBD1. The germline V gene has CDR1 SGDLS and CDR2 YYNGEE. V dropped 4 bases and J dropped 1; count of bases not matched to a gene: 13. CDR3 length equals 17 residues. Written as DNA, the CDR3 is TGTGCCAGCAGCATCCACAGGGGCGGTCCGGGGAACACTGAAGCTTTCTTT. It encodes CASSIHRGGPGNTEAFF.

This chain connects TRBV4-1 to TRBJ2-1; maybe TRBD2 (6 bases). The CDR3 loop spans 13 amino acids. Germline V lookup: CDR1 MGHRA, CDR2 YSYEKL. V lost 4 bases, J lost 5 bases, and 9 bases lay in between. In DNA form, the CDR3 reads TGCGCCAGCAGCCCCTGGGAGGACAATGAGCAGTTCTTC. It yields the protein CASSPWEDNEQFF.

This clone was seen only a few times. This chain joins TRBV7-2 and TRBJ2-7; possible D gene TRBD1, 5 bases. The CDR3 extends over 14 amino acids. Trimming took 1 base from V and 3 from J, leaving 10 bases between them. Germline V CDR1 and CDR2: SGHTA, FQGNSA. In DNA form, the CDR3 reads TGTGCCAGCAGCTTAGGGGGCGGTAGCTACGAGCAGTACTTC. Residues: CASSLGGGSYEQYF.

This clone ranks as large. The chain employs TRBV20-1 and TRBJ2-7; 13 bases agree with TRBD2. In germline, CDR1 is DFQATT, CDR2 SNEGSKA (reference sequence). CDR3 length: 16 residues. V lost 5 bases and J lost 2; bases outside the gene matches: 9. CDR3 DNA sequence: TGCAGTGCTTCTGCCCCCGGGACTAGCGGGACCTACGAGCAGTACTTC. This codes for CSASAPGTSGTYEQYF.

The chain has TRBV5-1 and TRBJ2-3; D is perhaps TRBD1 (6 bases). Germline-derived CDR1 and CDR2 are SGHRS and YFSETQ. The V end was cut by 2 bases, the J end by 2 bases, with 12 bases between. The CDR3 has 15 residues. Here the CDR3 DNA reads TGCGCCAGCAGCTTAGAGGACAGAGACACAGATACGCAGTATTTT. Residues: CASSLEDRDTDTQYF.

This clone is labeled as medium-sized. CDR3 amino acids: CASSQLAAYEQYF. CDR3 sequence (DNA): TGCGCCAGCAGCCAGCTAGCGGCTTACGAGCAGTACTTC. The V gene is TRBV4-1, the J gene TRBJ2-7; the match to TRBD2 covers 7 bases. CDR1 and CDR2 from the germline V gene are MGHRA and YSYEKL. V lost 3 bases, J lost 4 bases, and 3 bases stayed unmatched. CDR3 length equals 13 residues.

This clone was seen only a few times. The rearrangement links TRBV6-5 to TRBJ2-2, with unresolved D. Trimming left V 0 bases short and J 6 bases short, with 8 bases between. CDR3 length: 14 residues. Germline assignment: CDR1 MNHEY and CDR2 SVGAGI. CDR3 sequence: CASSYSTVAGELFF. CDR3 nucleotide sequence: TGTGCCAGCAGTTACTCGACTGTAGCCGGGGAGCTGTTTTTT.

There are many counts of this clone. The chain links TRBV5-1 to TRBJ1-4, with TRBD1 as a possible D gene (5 bases). The CDR3 spans 14 residues. Trimming pared 2 bases from V and 7 bases from J, leaving 12 bases between. CDR1 is SGHRS and CDR2 is YFSETQ in the germline V gene. CDR3 nucleotides: TGCGCCAGCAGCTTAACAGGCGGGGCTGAAAAACTGTTTTTT. It encodes CASSLTGGAEKLFF.

The chain couples TRBV27 to TRBJ2-7, with D perhaps TRBD2 (5 bases). V lost 6 bases to trimming and J lost 2 bases, with 23 bases between them. CDR3 length: 17 amino acids. CDR1 and CDR2 from the germline V gene are MNHEY and SMNVEV (reference sequence). The CDR3 DNA reads as TGTGCCAGCAGAATTCTCACTTGGAGGTACGCACCCTACGAGCAGTACTTC. The encoded protein is CASRILTWRYAPYEQYF.

V usage is TRBV5-4 and J usage is TRBJ1-2; D is unresolved. This CDR3 comprises 11 residues. Between the trimmed V and J ends, which lost 4 bases and 5 bases, there was a span of 6 bases. Looked up from germline, CDR1 is SGHNT and CDR2 is YYREEE (reference sequence). The CDR3 DNA is TGTGCCAGCAGCCTGGGGTATGGCTACACCTTC. It encodes CASSLGYGYTF.

This clone was recorded a few times. V usage is TRBV6-1 and J usage is TRBJ2-7; tentative D call: TRBD1 (6 bases). Germline V gene data show CDR1 as MNHNS and CDR2 as SASEGT. Trimming took 1 base from V and 1 from J, leaving 11 bases between them. The CDR3 runs 15 residues. CDR3 coding DNA: TGTGCCAGCAGTGAAGGGGGGCCTAGATCCTACGAGCAGTACTTC. It codes for CASSEGGPRSYEQYF.

The J gene is TRBJ2-7, the V gene TRBV11-2; a weak D match, TRBD2 (6 bases). V dropped 0 bases and J dropped 2 bases, with 11 bases sitting between them. Germline CDR1 SGHAT, CDR2 FQNNGV. The length of the CDR3 is 15 residues. This chain's CDR3 is CASSLDGGKAYEQYF. For the CDR3, the DNA is TGTGCCAGCAGCTTAGATGGCGGGAAGGCCTACGAGCAGTACTTC.

The sample holds a few counts of this clone. The DNA of the CDR3 is TGTGCCAGCAGTTTCAGGGGGGGTGGAGAAAAACTGTTTTTT. Its protein is CASSFRGGGEKLFF. V gene TRBV12-3 or TRBV12-4 combines with J gene TRBJ1-4; 7 bases agree with TRBD1. The V segment lost 3 bases and the J segment 8 bases; nucleotides outside the gene matches: 6. The CDR3 contains 14 residues.